The sequence of this T cell receptor (beta chain) was determined in a study of Ad26.COV2.S vaccination and SARS-CoV-2 variants. This table comes from immunoSEQ multiplex PCR, and its TCRdb copy is limited to in-frame clones, with some not included. The sample includes roughly 450,000 clones, around 90% of them seen just once. Documented treatment: 19 received Ad26.COV2.S at low or high dose, single or two shots; 5 received placebo; per-sample allocation not given. It was on day 63 after the first vaccine or placebo injection that samples were taken. Looked up from germline, CDR1 is SGHNT and CDR2 is YENEEA. CDR3 length: 15 amino acids. V was trimmed by 4 bases and J by 5 bases, leaving 14 bases between them.

V is TRBV11-3 and J is TRBJ2-2, with D unresolved. The source material was peripheral blood, sampled in a trial of Ad26.COV2.S vaccine versus placebo. The sequence came from a person between 18 and 65 years old who received the Ad26.COV2.S COVID-19 vaccine or a placebo. CDR3 nucleotides: TGTGCCAGCAGCTCGACGTTTTTGGGGACCGGGGAGCTGTTTTTT. Amino acid sequence: CASSSTFLGTGELFF. The variable domain in full, completed from reference TRBV11-3 and TRBJ2-2, reads EAGVVQSPRYKIIEKKQPVAFWCNPISGHNTLYWYLQNLGQGPELLIRYENEEAVDDSQLPKDRFSAERLKGVDSTLKIQPAELGDSAVYLCASSSTFLGTGELFFGEGSRLTVL.